The entry below describes one TCR beta chain. Other DNA sequences within the sample encode an identical CDR3. Per the study methods: Amplifying reference gene primers gave estimates of nucleated cell counts. Clones were read by immunoSEQ multiplex PCR, and TCRdb kept only the in-frame ones, dropping some. D and trimming come from the DNA, and the V and J calls and clone size come from that table. The sample carries some 190,000 clones, 82% recorded once. This record belongs to a study of blood T cell repertoires in COVID-19. Study as a whole: Specimens from acute and convalescent COVID-19 originated in the United States, Italy and Spain. Sources were T cells, B-cell-depleted T cells, or PBMCs; the material itself was cDNA or gDNA.

V dropped 4 bases and J dropped 2; count of bases not matched to a gene: 2. This CDR3 is 14 amino acids long. Germline V CDR1 and CDR2: KGHSH, LQKENI. The chain combines TRBV18 with TRBJ1-2, with 9 bases identical to TRBD1. This receptor was taken from a woman aged 80 or over with active or convalescent COVID-19. The sequenced material came from peripheral blood. CDR3 residues: CASSLGQGNYGYTF. CDR3 DNA: TGTGCCAGCTCACTCGGACAGGGGAACTATGGCTACACCTTC.